One and the same sample provided the 11 T cell receptor beta chains below, sequenced in a study of blood T cell repertoires in COVID-19. Only in-frame clones appear in the TCRdb table, and some are missing; sequencing was by immunoSEQ multiplex PCR. The data hold 180,000 or so clones, with about 88% observed a single time. Sequenced material: peripheral blood. The origin of the receptors is a man between 18 and 29 years old with acute or convalescent COVID-19.

The chain joins TRBV6-5 to TRBJ1-5; 8 bases agree with TRBD1. The CDR3 has 16 residues. CDR1 and CDR2 (germline): MNHEY, SVGAGI. After removal of 3 bases from V and 4 bases from J, the junction contained 8 bases not matched to a gene. CDR3 nucleotide sequence: TGTGCCAGCAGTTATAGAGGACAGGGTATGAATCAGCCCCAGCATTTT. Amino acids: CASSYRGQGMNQPQHF.

This clone showed up just once. The chain recombines TRBV12-3 or TRBV12-4 with TRBJ1-2; D uncertain. This CDR3 has 13 residues. V shed 6 bases and J shed 5 bases, with 13 bases lying between them. For the CDR3, the DNA is TGTGCCAGCAGAGGAGGCACGGTATATGGCTACACCTTC. Residues: CASRGGTVYGYTF.

The CDR3: CASSEWGRGRDNEQFF. The DNA of the CDR3 is TGTGCCAGCAGTGAATGGGGCAGGGGGCGGGACAATGAGCAGTTCTTC. This rearrangement joins TRBV25-1 to TRBJ2-1; 8 bases map to TRBD1. CDR1 and CDR2 from the germline V gene are MGHDK and SYGVNS. Trimming removed 1 base from V and 5 bases from J; junction bases left unmatched: 7. CDR3 size: 16 residues.

The chain carries TRBV21-1 and TRBJ1-5; the table names TRBD1, a call not compared with the DNA. TRBV21-1 is deemed a pseudogene. This CDR3 comprises 13 residues. CDR3 sequence (DNA): TGTGCCAGCAGCAAAATGGGGGCCCGGCCCCAGCATTTT. Its translation: CASSKMGARPQHF.

The rearrangement joins TRBV12-3 or TRBV12-4 to TRBJ2-3; D call uncertain. The germline V and J ends were trimmed by 5 bases and 0 bases, with 6 bases remaining between them. The CDR3 consists of 13 residues. Here the CDR3 reads CASSPLSTDTQYF. CDR3 sequence (DNA): TGTGCCAGCAGTCCACTGAGCACAGATACGCAGTATTTT.

The chain recombines TRBV6-1 with TRBJ1-2; the D gene is possibly TRBD1 (5 bases). V gave up 3 bases and J gave up 3 bases, with 17 bases separating them. This CDR3 has 16 residues. Germline CDR1 MNHNS, CDR2 SASEGT. The CDR3 nucleotides are TGTGCCAGCAGTGATTCAGGGTTGGCGCTTCACTATGGCTACACCTTC. Its translation: CASSDSGLALHYGYTF.

J is TRBJ1-2 and V is TRBV28; D call uncertain. With 6 bases removed from V and 1 base from J, the gap between germline ends came to 12 bases. The CDR3 extends over 14 amino acids. In germline, CDR1 is MDHEN, CDR2 SYDVKM. The CDR3 sequence: CASSSGPHNYGYTF. The CDR3 coding sequence is TGTGCCAGCAGCTCAGGTCCCCATAACTATGGCTACACCTTC.

The count of this clone is one. At one end, the junction sequence differs from germline, possibly due to a read error. The rearrangement links TRBV5-5 to TRBJ1-2; D gene ambiguous. Germline V CDR1 and CDR2: SGHKS, YYEKEE (reference sequence). This CDR3 spans 17 amino acids. The CDR3 coding sequence is TGTGTCAGCAGCTTCGCGGGGTCCCCCAGAGCCTTCTATGGCTACACCTTC. Its protein is CVSSFAGSPRAFYGYTF.

Notes on this clone: The identical CDR3 is also encoded by other nucleotide sequences in the sample. This rearrangement joins TRBV29-1 to TRBJ2-6; no reliable D call. This CDR3 is 14 amino acids long. CDR1 SQVTM and CDR2 ANQGSEA come from the germline V gene. V shed 6 bases and J shed 0 bases, with 9 bases lying between them. The CDR3 region has the DNA TGCAGCGTAGATGATAGCTCTGGGGCCAACGTCCTGACTTTC. Amino acids: CSVDDSSGANVLTF.

This clone was counted a few times. The chain carries TRBV6-1 and TRBJ1-1; TRBD1 might be the D (6 bases). CDR3 length: 16 residues. V shed 2 bases and J shed 1 base, with 14 bases lying between them. Germline CDR1 reads MNHNS; CDR2 reads SASEGT. The CDR3 protein is CASSEWGGARNTEAFF. CDR3 DNA: TGTGCCAGCAGTGAATGGGGGGGGGCAAGGAACACTGAAGCTTTCTTT.

The chain has TRBV19 and TRBJ2-2; perhaps TRBD2 as D (6 bases). In germline, CDR1 is LNHDA, CDR2 SQIVND (reference sequence). Trimming cost V 9 bases and J 15 bases, with 23 bases left between them. The CDR3 sequence is 13 residues long. The CDR3 here is CASRDGNYRGLFF. The CDR3 nucleotides read TGTGCCAGCCGGGACGGGAACTACCGGGGGTTGTTTTTT.